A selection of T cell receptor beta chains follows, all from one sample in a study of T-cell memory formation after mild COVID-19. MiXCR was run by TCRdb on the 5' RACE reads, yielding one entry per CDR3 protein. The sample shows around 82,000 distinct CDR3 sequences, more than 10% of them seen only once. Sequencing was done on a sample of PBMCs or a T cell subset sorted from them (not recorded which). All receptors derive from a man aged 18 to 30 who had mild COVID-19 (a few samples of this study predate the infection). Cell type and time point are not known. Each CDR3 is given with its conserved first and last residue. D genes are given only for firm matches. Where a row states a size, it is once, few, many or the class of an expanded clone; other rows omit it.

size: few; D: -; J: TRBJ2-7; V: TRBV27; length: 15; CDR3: CASSFSGSLSYEQYF; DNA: TGTGCCAGCAGTTTCTCCGGGAGTCTCTCCTACGAGCAGTACTTC
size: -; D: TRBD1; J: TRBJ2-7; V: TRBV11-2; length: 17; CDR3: CASSSPPSRGLSGEQYF; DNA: TGTGCCAGCAGCTCCCCCCCGTCCAGGGGGTTGTCTGGCGAGCAGTACTTC
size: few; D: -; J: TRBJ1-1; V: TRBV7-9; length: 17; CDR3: CASSETGLRGGNTEAFF; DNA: TGTGCCAGCAGCGAAACGGGGCTACGGGGCGGGAACACTGAAGCTTTCTTT
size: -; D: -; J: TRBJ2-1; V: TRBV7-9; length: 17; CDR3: CASSLTGGRTHGNEQFF; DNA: TGTGCCAGCAGCTTAACCGGAGGACGGACCCATGGCAATGAGCAGTTCTTC
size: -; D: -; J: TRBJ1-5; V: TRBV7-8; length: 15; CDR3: CASSSKMSSNQPQHF; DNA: TGTGCCAGCAGCTCGAAGATGTCCAGCAATCAGCCCCAGCATTTT
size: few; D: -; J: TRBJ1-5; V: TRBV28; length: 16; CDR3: CASSLRPGQINQPQHF; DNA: TGTGCCAGCAGTTTACGCCCAGGCCAAATCAATCAGCCCCAGCATTTT
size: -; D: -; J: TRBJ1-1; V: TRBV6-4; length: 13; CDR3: CASSDSGGTEAFF; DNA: TGTGCCAGCAGTGACTCTGGGGGGACTGAAGCTTTCTTT
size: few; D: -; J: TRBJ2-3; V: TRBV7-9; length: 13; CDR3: CASRPSSGIGGYF; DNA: TGTGCCAGCAGGCCCTCGTCGGGGATTGGCGGGTATTTT
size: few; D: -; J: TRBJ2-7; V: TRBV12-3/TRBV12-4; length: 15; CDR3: CASSFQTGSTYEQYF; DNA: TGTGCCAGCAGTTTCCAGACGGGTTCGACCTACGAGCAGTACTTC
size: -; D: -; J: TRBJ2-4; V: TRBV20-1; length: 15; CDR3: CSARDPKLRWDIQYF; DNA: TGCAGTGCTAGAGATCCCAAGTTGAGGTGGGACATTCAGTACTTC
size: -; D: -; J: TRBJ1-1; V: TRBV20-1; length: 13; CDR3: CSARVLGTVEAFF; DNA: TGCAGTGCTAGAGTTCTTGGGACGGTTGAAGCTTTCTTT
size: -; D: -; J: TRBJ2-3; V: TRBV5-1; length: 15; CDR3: CASSPRAPTADTQYF; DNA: TGCGCCAGCAGCCCAAGGGCCCCGACAGCAGATACGCAGTATTTT
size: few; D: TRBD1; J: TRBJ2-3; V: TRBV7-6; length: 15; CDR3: CASSYTGTEVDTQYF; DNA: TGTGCCAGCAGCTATACCGGGACAGAGGTAGATACGCAGTATTTT
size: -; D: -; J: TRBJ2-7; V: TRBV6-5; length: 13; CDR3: CASSSGTSYEQYF; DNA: TGTGCCAGCAGTTCGGGGACCTCCTACGAGCAGTACTTC
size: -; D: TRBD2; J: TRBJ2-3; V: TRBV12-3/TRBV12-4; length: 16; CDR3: CASIGTSGGSTDTQYF; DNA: TGTGCCAGCATTGGGACTAGCGGGGGCAGCACAGATACGCAGTATTTT